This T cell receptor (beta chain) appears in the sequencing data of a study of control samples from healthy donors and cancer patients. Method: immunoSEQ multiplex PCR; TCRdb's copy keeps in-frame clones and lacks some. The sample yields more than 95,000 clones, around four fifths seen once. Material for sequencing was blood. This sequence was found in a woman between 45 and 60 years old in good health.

CDR3 protein: CASSLLGRWAGGERATEAFF. The DNA for the CDR3 is TGTGCCAGCAGTTTATTGGGTCGCTGGGCAGGGGGAGAGAGGGCCACTGAAGCTTTCTTT. V usage is TRBV28 and J usage is TRBJ1-1; 7 bases match TRBD1. V lost 1 base to trimming and J lost 4 bases; unmatched junction nucleotides: 21. The CDR3 consists of 20 residues. Germline assignment: CDR1 MDHEN and CDR2 SYDVKM.